The clone carrying this T cell receptor beta chain was seen many times. What it binds is not known. There were no recent acute infections or vaccinations among the donors, who were healthy HIV-negative adults. The data are from a study of shared clonotypes between healthy human individuals. Germline CDR1 MNHEY, CDR2 SMNVEV (reference sequence). The germline V and J ends were trimmed by 5 bases and 4 bases, with 14 bases remaining between them. This CDR3 region has 14 residues. Study-wide findings and caveats: Naive CD4 clonotypes overlapped across a few donors at roughly 5.1%.

Produced via immunoSEQ multiplex PCR; TCRdb's table is partial and in-frame only. The profile shows about 1.1 million clones, about four fifths of them singletons. This rearrangement joins TRBV27 to TRBJ1-1, with TRBD1 as a possible D gene (6 bases). Material: memory CD4+ T cells from PBMCs. Subset reported: CD45RA-negative fraction. This receptor was taken from a man between 18 and 35 years old in good health. Some clones in this sample may be carry-over from other donors' samples. CDR3 region: CASSNRAGSTEAFF. DNA for the CDR3: TGTGCCAGCAGTAACAGGGCAGGGAGCACTGAAGCTTTCTTT.